A single sample is the source of the 9 T cell receptor beta chains below, sequenced in a study. TCRdb fed the 5' RACE reads into MiXCR, producing one record per CDR3 protein. The table lists fewer than 80,000 distinct CDR3 sequences, around a fifth of them singletons. Source material: memory CD4+ T cells sorted from a lymph node. Noted subset: memory CD4+ T cells, CD4+CD45RO+CD25-. Receptor source: a female donor with breast cancer.

The chain carries TRBV11-3 and TRBJ1-1, with D hard to call. V lost 5 bases and J 11 bases, leaving 12 bases between the germline ends. The CDR3 is made up of 11 amino acids. Germline lookup yields CDR1 SGHNT and CDR2 YENEEA. The DNA for the CDR3 is TGTGCCAGCAGCCTCGTTGGTGGGGCTTTCTTT. Protein sequence: CASSLVGGAFF.

The V call is TRBV24-1, the J call TRBJ2-5, with 7 nucleotides matching TRBD2. The CDR3 is 14 residues long. Germline lookup yields CDR1 KGHDR and CDR2 SFDVKD. V shed 5 bases and J 2 bases; nucleotides not matched to a gene: 4. CDR3 sequence: CATSVRGLQETQYF. The CDR3 DNA reads as TGTGCCACCAGTGTTAGGGGACTACAAGAGACCCAGTACTTC.

In this sample, this clonotype turned up many times. The chain carries TRBV4-1 and TRBJ2-5; D not certain. The CDR3 has 17 amino acids. Trimming stripped 3 bases from V and 1 base from J, with 18 bases between. CDR1 is MGHRA and CDR2 is YSYEKL in the germline V gene. CDR3 region: CASSQNYFRRAQETQYF. The CDR3 region has the DNA TGCGCCAGCAGCCAGAACTACTTTAGAAGGGCCCAAGAGACCCAGTACTTC.

In its sample, this clonotype was seen a few times. This chain connects TRBV20-1 to TRBJ2-7, with TRBD2 matching 11 bases. This CDR3 contains 14 residues. Germline V lookup: CDR1 DFQATT, CDR2 SNEGSKA (reference sequence). The chain's CDR3 is CRAATSGGHYEQYF. Written as DNA, the CDR3 is TGCAGGGCTGCTACTAGCGGGGGTCACTACGAGCAGTACTTC.

This sequence joins TRBV6-1 and TRBJ2-7, with TRBD2 identical over 7 bases. Trimming cost V 6 bases and J 5 bases; bases outside gene matches: 7. CDR1 is MNHNS and CDR2 is SASEGT in the germline V gene. This CDR3 spans 13 amino acids. The CDR3: CASREGGLDEQYF. CDR3 nucleotides: TGTGCCAGCAGAGAGGGAGGGTTGGACGAGCAGTACTTC.

This clonotype showed up just a few times. This rearrangement joins TRBV5-1 to TRBJ1-6; D possibly corresponds to TRBD1 (6 bases). Trimming left V 1 base short and J 4 bases short, with 6 bases between. Per germline, CDR1 SGHRS and CDR2 YFSETQ. The CDR3 runs to 14 residues. CDR3 coding DNA: TGCGCCAGCAGCTTGAGGGGGTATAATTCACCCCTCCACTTT. This gives the protein CASSLRGYNSPLHF.

This clonotype is labeled medium-sized (0.01 to 0.1%). V and J are TRBV7-2 and TRBJ1-2, with D possibly matching TRBD1 (6 bases). The germline gives CDR1 SGHTA, CDR2 FQGNSA. The CDR3 is 15 residues long. Trimming cost V 6 bases and J 5 bases, with 19 bases left between them. The CDR3 region is CASSPYRGGGYGYTF. As DNA, the CDR3 is TGTGCCAGCAGTCCCTACCGGGGAGGGGGGTATGGCTACACCTTC.

The chain couples TRBV5-1 to TRBJ2-7; D might be TRBD1 or TRBD2, each matching 6 bases. The germline gives CDR1 SGHRS, CDR2 YFSETQ. The CDR3 loop spans 13 amino acids. The V end was cut by 6 bases, the J end by 6 bases, with 16 bases between. The chain's CDR3 is CASNGPGAGEQYF. Here the CDR3 DNA reads TGCGCCAGCAACGGGCCGGGGGCCGGCGAGCAGTACTTC.

Regarding this clonotype: This may come from a read error, since a much larger clone is one base off. The chain is built from TRBV7-2 and TRBJ1-5; the D gene is possibly TRBD1 (5 bases). Germline V gene data show CDR1 as SGHTA and CDR2 as FQGNSA. The CDR3 extends over 13 amino acids. In DNA, the CDR3 is TGTGCCTGCAGCCAGGGTTGGAATCAGCCCCAGCATTTT. This sequence encodes CACSQGWNQPQHF.